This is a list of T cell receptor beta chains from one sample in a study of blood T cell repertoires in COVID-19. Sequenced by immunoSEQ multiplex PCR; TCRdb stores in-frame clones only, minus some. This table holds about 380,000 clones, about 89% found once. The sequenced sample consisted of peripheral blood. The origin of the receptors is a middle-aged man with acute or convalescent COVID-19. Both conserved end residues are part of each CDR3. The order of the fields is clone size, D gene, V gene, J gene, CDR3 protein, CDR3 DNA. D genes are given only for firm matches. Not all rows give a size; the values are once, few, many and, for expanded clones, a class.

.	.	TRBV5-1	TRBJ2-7	CASSSTGNEQYF	TGCGCCAGCAGCTCAACAGGAAACGAGCAGTACTTC
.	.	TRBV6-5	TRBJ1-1	CASSSIADSRGGEAFF	TGTGCCAGCAGTTCAATCGCCGACAGTCGAGGTGGTGAAGCTTTCTTT
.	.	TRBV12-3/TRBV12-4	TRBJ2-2	CASSLTNTGELFF	TGTGCCAGCAGTTTAACAAACACCGGGGAGCTGTTTTTT
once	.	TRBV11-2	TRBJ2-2	CASSLTNTGELFF	TGTGCCAGCAGCTTAACTAACACCGGGGAGCTGTTTTTT
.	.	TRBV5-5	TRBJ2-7	CASSGDRFFHEQYF	TGTGCCAGCAGCGGAGACCGGTTTTTCCACGAGCAGTACTTC
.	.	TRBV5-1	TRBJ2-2	CASNALPLNRRVNTGELFF	TGCGCCAGCAACGCCCTCCCCTTAAATAGGCGGGTGAACACCGGGGAGCTGTTTTTT
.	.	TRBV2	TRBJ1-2	CASSEQGWNYGYTF	TGTGCCAGCAGCGAACAGGGCTGGAACTATGGCTACACCTTC
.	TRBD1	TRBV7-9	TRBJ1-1	CASSYLDRGLTEAFF	TGTGCCAGCAGCTACTTGGACAGGGGCCTCACTGAAGCTTTCTTT
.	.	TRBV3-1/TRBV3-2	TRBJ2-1	CASSQDLGQEQFF	TGTGCCAGCAGCCAAGATCTTGGACAGGAGCAGTTCTTC
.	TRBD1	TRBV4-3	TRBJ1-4	CASSLDRDKLFF	TGCGCCAGCAGCCTGGACAGGGATAAACTGTTTTTT
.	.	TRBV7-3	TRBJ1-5	CASSVGPGSQQHF	TGTGCCAGCAGCGTAGGACCGGGGTCCCAACAGCATTTT
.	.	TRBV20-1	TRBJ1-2	CSARIGEGYTF	TGCAGTGCTCGTATAGGGGAAGGCTACACCTTC
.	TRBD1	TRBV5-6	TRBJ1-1	CASSVEVRDRALNTEAFF	TGTGCCAGCAGCGTCGAAGTCCGGGACAGGGCCTTGAACACTGAAGCTTTCTTT
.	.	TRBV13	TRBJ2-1	CASSLVRRGDEQFF	TGTGCCAGCAGCTTAGTTCGTCGCGGGGATGAGCAGTTCTTC
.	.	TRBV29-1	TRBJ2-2	CSVEEDSGDTYTGELFF	TGCAGCGTTGAAGAGGATTCAGGGGATACCTACACCGGGGAGCTGTTTTTT
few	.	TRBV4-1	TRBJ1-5	CASSLHTGTSQPQHF	TGCGCCAGCAGCCTCCATACAGGGACATCGCAGCCCCAGCATTTT
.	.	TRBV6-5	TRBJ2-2	CASSYSGGQIGELFF	TGTGCCAGCAGTTACTCGGGCGGGCAGATCGGGGAGCTGTTTTTT
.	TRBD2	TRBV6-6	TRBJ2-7	CASGGAYEQYF	TGTGCCAGCGGGGGGGCCTACGAGCAGTACTTC
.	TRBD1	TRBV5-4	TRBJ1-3	CASSTTTGGGNTIYF	TGTGCCAGCAGCACGACGACAGGGGGCGGAAACACCATATATTTT
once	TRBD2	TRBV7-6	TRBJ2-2	CASSLVLAGGVGELFF	TGTGCCAGCAGCTTAGTCCTAGCGGGAGGAGTCGGGGAGCTGTTTTTT
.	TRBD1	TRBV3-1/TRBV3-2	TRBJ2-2	CASSQDTTGVVGELFF	TGTGCCAGCAGCCAAGACACTACAGGGGTGGTCGGGGAGCTGTTTTTT
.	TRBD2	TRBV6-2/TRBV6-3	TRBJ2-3	CASSYLGRAGDTQYF	TGTGCCAGCAGTTACCTCGGGAGGGCCGGAGATACGCAGTATTTT
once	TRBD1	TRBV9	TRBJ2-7	CASSGRTGVQYEQYF	TGTGCCAGCAGCGGTCGAACAGGGGTCCAGTACGAGCAGTACTTC